The 19 T cell receptor beta chains listed next were all sequenced from one sample in a study of blood T cell repertoires in COVID-19. Using immunoSEQ multiplex PCR, the repertoire was profiled, and TCRdb retains in-frame clones only, with some absent. The profile shows tens of thousands of clones, around 91% of them singletons. The specimen was peripheral blood. The source of these receptors is a woman aged 55-69 years with COVID-19, enrolled during active disease.

V usage is TRBV20-1 and J usage is TRBJ2-1; TRBD1 might be the D (6 bases). Trimming shortened V by 5 bases and J by 12 bases, and 8 bases separated the two germline ends. CDR1 and CDR2 from the germline V gene are DFQATT and SNEGSKA (reference sequence). The CDR3 sequence is 9 residues long. The CDR3, as DNA: TGCAGTGCTGCACAGGGGCAGTTCTTC. Translating gives CSAAQGQFF.

The V gene is TRBV7-2, the J gene TRBJ2-7; D call uncertain. The V and J ends lost 6 bases and 2 bases respectively, with 14 bases between them. The CDR3 covers 14 residues. Per the germline V gene, CDR1 is SGHTA and CDR2 is FQGNSA. The CDR3 nucleotides read TGTGCCAGCAGTGGGCACAACTTTCCCTACGAGCAGTACTTC. It specifies CASSGHNFPYEQYF. Full variable domain (remainder filled in from reference TRBV7-2 and TRBJ2-7): GAGVSQSPSNKVTEKGKDVELRCDPISGHTALYWYRQSLGQGLEFLIYFQGNSAPDKSGLPSDRFSAERTGGSVSTLTIQRTQQEDSAVYLCASSGHNFPYEQYFGPGTRLTVT.

The chain recombines TRBV4-2 with TRBJ2-3; D gene uncertain. This CDR3 spans 13 amino acids. Per the germline V gene, CDR1 is LGHNA and CDR2 is YNFKEQ. The ends were cut back, 1 base at V and 0 bases at J, with 2 bases in the middle. The DNA for the CDR3 is TGTGCCAGCAGCCAAGCAAGCACAGATACGCAGTATTTT. It codes for CASSQASTDTQYF.

V gene TRBV11-2 combines with J gene TRBJ1-1; D uncertain. CDR1 and CDR2 from the germline V gene are SGHAT and FQNNGV. CDR3 size: 14 residues. Trimming took 3 bases from V and 1 from J, leaving 9 bases between them. DNA of the CDR3: TGTGCCAGCAGCTTCGGAGGAAAGAACACTGAAGCTTTCTTT. Its translation: CASSFGGKNTEAFF.

The chain employs TRBV30 and TRBJ1-5, with TRBD1 as a possible D gene (6 bases). Germline V lookup: CDR1 GTSNPN, CDR2 SVGIG (reference sequence). V lost 2 bases and J lost 3, with 11 bases in between. This CDR3 comprises 14 residues. CDR3 bases: TGTGCCTGGAGTCCCGGACAGCTCAATCAGCCCCAGCATTTT. Protein product: CAWSPGQLNQPQHF.

The chain has TRBV6-4 and TRBJ2-3; 8 nucleotides match TRBD1. Germline-derived CDR1 and CDR2 are MRHNA and SNTAGT. The J segment lost 4 bases and the V segment lost 6 bases, leaving 6 bases of the junction unmatched. This CDR3 comprises 14 residues. CDR3 nucleotide sequence: TGTGCCAGCAGAGCAGGGGGCGCGGCAGATACGCAGTATTTT. Amino acids: CASRAGGAADTQYF.

This clone has a single count. The chain couples TRBV5-1 to TRBJ2-3; 10 positions agree with TRBD2. The length of the CDR3 is 17 residues. J lost 0 bases, V lost 4 bases, and 8 bases had no gene match. Germline V CDR1 and CDR2: SGHRS, YFSETQ. The CDR3 is CASSRGTSGTSTDTQYF. The DNA for the CDR3 is TGCGCCAGCAGCCGAGGAACTAGCGGGACGAGCACAGATACGCAGTATTTT.

J is TRBJ2-1 and V is TRBV7-8; 7 bases line up with TRBD2. This CDR3 comprises 16 residues. Trimming at V came to 1 base and at J to 5 bases, leaving 8 bases not matched to a gene. The germline CDR1 and CDR2 sequences are SGHVS and FQNEAQ. DNA of the CDR3: TGTGCCAGCAGCTTAGAACCGGGACTACATAACAATGAGCAGTTCTTC. As protein: CASSLEPGLHNNEQFF.

The V and J genes are TRBV7-2 and TRBJ1-5; a possible D gene is TRBD1 (5 bases). The CDR3 length is 15 residues. V shed 1 base and J shed 0 bases, with 7 bases lying between them. The germline CDR1 and CDR2 sequences are SGHTA and FQGNSA. The CDR3 loop reads CASSLDQGSNQPQHF. DNA of the CDR3: TGTGCCAGCAGCTTAGATCAGGGTAGCAATCAGCCCCAGCATTTT.

The V call is TRBV12-3 or TRBV12-4, the J call TRBJ2-2, with D perhaps TRBD2 (5 bases). The CDR3 extends over 12 amino acids. V shed 6 bases and J shed 8 bases, with 10 bases lying between them. The CDR3 reads CASSPPGGELFF. DNA of the CDR3: TGTGCCAGCAGCCCTCCGGGGGGGGAGCTGTTTTTT.

The V call is TRBV27, the J call TRBJ2-1; 9 bases map to TRBD2. The CDR3 sequence is 15 residues long. V was clipped by 2 bases and J by 7 bases; unmatched bases: 6. CDR1 and CDR2 from the germline V gene are MNHEY and SMNVEV (reference sequence). CDR3 loop: CASSLAGGPWNEQFF. As DNA, the CDR3 is TGTGCCAGCAGTTTAGCGGGAGGGCCTTGGAATGAGCAGTTCTTC.

This chain uses TRBV5-4 with TRBJ2-5, with a possible D match to TRBD1 (5 bases). Per the germline V gene, CDR1 is SGHNT and CDR2 is YYREEE (reference sequence). V dropped 1 base and J dropped 5 bases, with 9 bases sitting between them. This CDR3 is built from 13 residues. The CDR3 nucleotides read TGTGCCAGCAGCTTGCAGGGTGGCGAGACCCAGTACTTC. Its translation is CASSLQGGETQYF.

This clone was seen just once. This rearrangement joins TRBV28 to TRBJ1-5, with 9 nucleotides matching TRBD1. CDR3 size: 15 residues. The V gene's germline CDR1 is MDHEN and CDR2 SYDVKM. The J segment lost 3 bases and the V segment lost 8 bases, leaving 8 bases of the junction unmatched. The CDR3 here is CASGSGQGLNQPQHF. As DNA, the CDR3 is TGTGCCAGCGGTTCAGGACAGGGGCTCAATCAGCCCCAGCATTTT.

V usage is TRBV5-1 and J usage is TRBJ2-2; a weak D match, TRBD1 (6 bases). Germline V gene data show CDR1 as SGHRS and CDR2 as YFSETQ. This CDR3 comprises 16 residues. V dropped 2 bases and J dropped 1 base, with 12 bases sitting between them. This CDR3 reads CASSFFGTMNTGELFF. CDR3 DNA: TGCGCCAGCAGCTTTTTCGGGACAATGAACACCGGGGAGCTGTTTTTT.

CDR3 sequence reads: CASSVGTGGLQETQYF. CDR3 nucleotides: TGTGCCAGCAGCGTAGGGACAGGGGGACTACAAGAGACCCAGTACTTC. The rearrangement uses TRBV9 and TRBJ2-5, with 10 bases identical to TRBD1. Germline CDR1 and CDR2: SGDLS and YYNGEE. The junction had 4 bases not matched to a gene; V was cut back by 0 bases and J by 2 bases. This CDR3 comprises 16 residues.

This clone has only a few counts. V usage is TRBV5-5 and J usage is TRBJ1-2; D gene ambiguous. This CDR3 has 15 amino acids. The V gene lost 1 base and the J gene lost 0 bases, with 10 bases spanning the gap. Per germline, CDR1 SGHKS and CDR2 YYEKEE (reference sequence). The CDR3: CASSLSEFSNYGYTF. CDR3 coding DNA: TGTGCCAGCAGCTTGTCCGAGTTTTCTAACTATGGCTACACCTTC.

The gene calls are TRBV14 and TRBJ2-7; 9 nucleotides align to TRBD1. Germline-derived CDR1 and CDR2 are SGHDN and FVKESK. V gave up 8 bases and J gave up 4 bases; unmatched junction bases: 9. The CDR3 covers 14 residues. The CDR3 spells CASASGTGLYEQYF. The CDR3 DNA sequence: TGTGCCAGCGCGTCCGGGACAGGGTTGTACGAGCAGTACTTC.

This clone is classed as medium-sized. The gene calls are TRBV4-3 and TRBJ2-6; 8 bases line up with TRBD1. Germline-derived CDR1 and CDR2 are LGHNA and YSLEER. The trim removed 0 bases at V and 0 bases at J, leaving 4 bases unmatched. The CDR3 covers 18 residues. As DNA, the CDR3 is TGCGCCAGCAGCCAAGATCTGGACAGGGCCTCTGGGGCCAACGTCCTGACTTTC. It yields the protein CASSQDLDRASGANVLTF.

The rearrangement joins TRBV18 to TRBJ1-2; the match to TRBD1 covers 8 bases. CDR1 is KGHSH and CDR2 is LQKENI in the germline V gene. The CDR3 loop spans 15 amino acids. Unmatched junction bases numbered 12, after V lost 4 bases and J lost 8 bases. For the CDR3, the DNA is TGTGCCAGCTCACTAGACCCCCAGGGGGCAAGGGGCTACACCTTC. Encoded protein: CASSLDPQGARGYTF.